These 22 T cell receptor beta chains were sequenced from one sample in a study of T cells in Graves' hyperthyroidism and ophthalmopathy. Amplified TCR beta CDR3 regions derived from RNA transcripts. Researchers ran a first-round RT-PCR on the TCR CDR3 using the HTBI primer set. MiXCR, run by TCRdb on the multiplex PCR reads, gives a single entry per CDR3 protein. Of about 840,000 distinct CDR3 sequences in the sample, more than 30% were seen once. What was sequenced was blood. These receptors were taken from a man between 18 and 35 years old with Graves' hyperthyroidism.

The V and J genes are TRBV2 and TRBJ2-2; 9 bases map to TRBD2. The V gene's germline CDR1 is SNHLY and CDR2 FYNNEI. The CDR3 loop spans 13 amino acids. V lost 8 bases, J lost 4 bases, and 2 bases stayed unmatched. This chain's CDR3 is CASGTSSTGELFF. In DNA, the CDR3 is TGTGCCAGCGGGACTAGCAGCACCGGGGAGCTGTTTTTT. Using reference TRBV2 and TRBJ2-2 for the parts outside the CDR3, the full variable domain is EPEVTQTPSHQVTQMGQEVILRCVPISNHLYFYWYRQILGQKVEFLVSFYNNEISEKSEIFDDQFSVERPDGSNFTLKIRSTKLEDSAMYFCASGTSSTGELFFGEGSRLTVL.

This chain connects TRBV12-3 or TRBV12-4 to TRBJ1-4; 7 bases line up with TRBD1. The ends lost 6 bases at V and 0 bases at J; junction bases unmatched: 7. The CDR3 consists of 16 residues. CDR3 nucleotide sequence: TGTGCCAGCAGCGGGGGGACAGCTGCAACTAATGAAAAACTGTTTTTT. Translated: CASSGGTAATNEKLFF.

This clonotype was observed many times. The rearrangement links TRBV29-1 to TRBJ2-5; TRBD2 matches at 7 bases. V lost 7 bases and J lost 5; bases outside the gene matches: 7. Germline lookup yields CDR1 SQVTM and CDR2 ANQGSEA. The CDR3 contains 12 residues. In DNA, the CDR3 is TGCAGCGCCGGAGGGAGGGCTGAGACCCAGTACTTC. Protein: CSAGGRAETQYF.

In this sample, this clonotype turned up many times. The chain carries TRBV20-1 and TRBJ2-7, with 12 bases fitting TRBD1. CDR3 length: 14 amino acids. The V segment lost 6 bases and the J segment 2 bases; nucleotides outside the gene matches: 5. Germline CDR1 and CDR2: DFQATT and SNEGSKA (reference sequence). The CDR3: CSARDRGHPYEQYF. The CDR3 coding sequence is TGCAGTGCCAGGGACAGGGGGCACCCCTACGAGCAGTACTTC.

In regard to this clonotype: With a much larger clone just one base away, this may be a read error. The chain carries TRBV10-3 and TRBJ1-4; D gene ambiguous. From germline, CDR1 is ENHRY and CDR2 SYGVKD. The CDR3 has 14 amino acids. The CDR3 reads CATSEQVGGEKLFF. The CDR3 DNA reads TGTGCCACCAGTGAGCAGGTGGGAGGTGAAAAACTGTTTTTT.

V and J are TRBV25-1 and TRBJ1-2; 10 nucleotides line up with TRBD1. In germline, CDR1 is MGHDK, CDR2 SYGVNS. The CDR3 loop spans 20 amino acids. With V trimmed by 4 bases and J by 7 bases, 24 bases remained unmatched. CDR3 in DNA: TGTGCCAGCAGTGTTCCGGGACAGGGGATGAGGACCAATAGTCTAACTGGCTACACCTTC. Translating it yields CASSVPGQGMRTNSLTGYTF.

The chain links TRBV19 to TRBJ1-1; D perhaps matches TRBD1 (6 bases). The CDR3 sequence is 15 residues long. Trimming left V 6 bases short and J 0 bases short, with 14 bases between. Germline V gives CDR1 LNHDA, CDR2 SQIVND (reference sequence). CDR3 residues: CASSRPGHLNTEAFF. CDR3 nucleotide sequence: TGTGCCAGTAGCCGCCCGGGACACCTGAACACTGAAGCTTTCTTT. Variable domain in full (rest from reference TRBV19 and TRBJ1-1): DGGITQSPKYLFRKEGQNVTLSCEQNLNHDAMYWYRQDPGQGLRLIYYSQIVNDFQKGDIAEGYSVSREKKESFPLTVTSAQKNPTAFYLCASSRPGHLNTEAFFGQGTRLTVV.

This clonotype has just a few counts. This chain connects TRBV5-4 to TRBJ2-7; 14 bases map to TRBD2. CDR3 size: 15 residues. The V and J ends lost 4 bases and 10 bases, in that order; junction bases with no gene match: 10. Germline CDR1 is SGHNT and CDR2 is YYREEE (reference sequence). The chain's CDR3 is CASSLGTSGGPYQYF. The CDR3 DNA is TGTGCCAGCAGCCTCGGGACTAGCGGGGGCCCGTACCAGTACTTC.

The chain joins TRBV5-4 to TRBJ2-5; D remains ambiguous. CDR1 and CDR2 from the germline V gene are SGHNT and YYREEE (reference sequence). The V end lost 9 bases, the J end lost 3 bases, and 18 bases lay between the germline ends. The CDR3 has 14 residues. CDR3 bases: TGTGCCACCCTTCGTGCCCCAGATGAAGAGACCCAGTACTTC. Residues: CATLRAPDEETQYF.

This clonotype has at least ten counts. The chain employs TRBV5-1 and TRBJ1-1; D is undetermined. V was shortened by 7 bases and J by 3 bases, with 10 bases between the two germline ends. The CDR3 covers 12 residues. Germline lookup yields CDR1 SGHRS and CDR2 YFSETQ. CDR3 in amino acids: CASRSSDTEAFF. The DNA of the CDR3 is TGCGCCAGCCGAAGCAGTGACACTGAAGCTTTCTTT.

This clonotype was seen repeatedly, ten times or more. The J gene is TRBJ2-7, the V gene TRBV9; no firm D call. Trimming removed 3 bases at V and 7 bases at J, with 14 bases between. Germline V lookup: CDR1 SGDLS, CDR2 YYNGEE. This CDR3 contains 13 residues. This CDR3 is CASSDSDGLEQYF. CDR3 nucleotide sequence: TGTGCCAGCAGCGACTCGGACGGGCTGGAGCAGTACTTC.

This clonotype has a count of ten or more. V and J are TRBV7-9 and TRBJ1-6; unclear D gene. The CDR3 is 14 amino acids. V lost 4 bases, J lost 5 bases, and 9 bases lay in between. Germline values: CDR1 SEHNR, CDR2 FQNEAQ (reference sequence). For the CDR3, the DNA is TGTGCCAGCAGCTCAGACACACATAATTCACCCCTCCACTTT. Translating gives CASSSDTHNSPLHF.

This clonotype was seen at least ten times. The V gene is TRBV15, the J gene TRBJ1-5, with D possibly TRBD1 on 6 matching bases. Trimming cost V 5 bases and J 0 bases, with 11 bases left between them. The CDR3 covers 15 residues. Germline CDR1 and CDR2: LNHNV and YYDKDF (reference sequence). This chain's CDR3 is CATSGAGDSNQPQHF. The DNA for the CDR3 is TGTGCCACCAGCGGGGCAGGGGATAGCAATCAGCCCCAGCATTTT.

The rearrangement joins TRBV10-1 to TRBJ1-1; no clear D gene. V shed 6 bases and J shed 4 bases, with 15 bases lying between them. Germline CDR1 and CDR2: WNHNN and SYGVQD (reference sequence). CDR3 size: 14 residues. CDR3 sequence: CASRERAPATEAFF. CDR3 nucleotide sequence: TGCGCCAGCAGGGAGAGGGCCCCGGCCACTGAAGCTTTCTTT.

This clonotype has at least ten counts. The V gene is TRBV24-1, the J gene TRBJ1-1; D not certain. There are 12 residues in the CDR3. Germline V gene sequence: CDR1 KGHDR, CDR2 SFDVKD. Trimming took 2 bases from V and 10 from J, leaving 10 bases between them. This chain's CDR3 is CATSDSTARAFF. CDR3 bases: TGTGCCACCAGTGATTCCACAGCCCGAGCTTTCTTT.

The sample holds many counts of this clonotype. The chain recombines TRBV7-8 with TRBJ1-6; no reliable D call. Germline assignment: CDR1 SGHVS and CDR2 FQNEAQ. The germline V and J ends were trimmed by 1 base and 5 bases, with 3 bases remaining between them. The CDR3 is 13 residues long. The DNA for the CDR3 is TGTGCCAGCAGCTTAGTAGATAATTCACCCCTCCACTTT. Amino acids: CASSLVDNSPLHF.

About this clonotype: Possible read error: a much larger clone is one base away. J is TRBJ2-2 and V is TRBV29-1; maybe TRBD1 (6 bases). V lost 7 bases to trimming and J lost 7 bases, with 16 bases between them. This CDR3 contains 13 residues. CDR1 is SQVTM, CDR2 ANQGSEA, per germline. For the CDR3, the DNA is TGCAGCGCCATACAGGGTTATGGCGGGGAGCTGTTTTTT. This codes for CSAIQGYGGELFF.

The chain links TRBV29-1 to TRBJ1-1; D unclear. V was pared by 8 bases and J by 5 bases, with 12 bases between. The CDR3 length is 11 residues. CDR1 and CDR2 (germline): SQVTM, ANQGSEA. DNA of the CDR3: TGCAGCTTAATGGAAGAAACTGAAGCTTTCTTT. Its protein product is CSLMEETEAFF.

There are a few counts of this clonotype. The chain carries TRBV19 and TRBJ2-7; D ambiguous. Germline CDR1 reads LNHDA; CDR2 reads SQIVND (reference sequence). The CDR3 totals 13 residues. Trimming removed 8 bases from V and 6 bases from J, with 17 bases in between. CDR3 amino acids: CASAESRNREQYF. CDR3 nucleotides: TGTGCCAGTGCGGAGTCCAGAAATCGCGAGCAGTACTTC.

This clonotype occurred many times. This CDR3 is CATADRDTQPQHF. The CDR3 DNA follows: TGTGCCACCGCGGACAGGGATACGCAGCCCCAGCATTTT. V gene TRBV19 combines with J gene TRBJ1-5, with TRBD1 identical over 8 bases. V lost 10 bases and J lost 7; bases outside the gene matches: 9. CDR3 length: 13 residues. The germline V gene encodes CDR1 LNHDA and CDR2 SQIVND (reference sequence).

This clonotype was observed at least ten times. This chain links TRBV9 with TRBJ2-2; 7 bases line up with TRBD1. The germline V gene has CDR1 SGDLS and CDR2 YYNGEE. The CDR3 runs to 15 residues. J gave up 3 bases and V 0 bases, and 2 bases lay outside the gene matches. CDR3 bases: TGTGCCAGCAGCGTAGGACAGGGTGACACCGGGGAGCTGTTTTTT. As protein: CASSVGQGDTGELFF.

CDR3 sequence: CASSSAGRRQPQHF. The CDR3 nucleotides read TGTGCCAGCAGCTCGGCGGGCAGGAGGCAGCCCCAGCATTTT. The V and J genes are TRBV7-8 and TRBJ1-5, with D unclear. The germline V and J ends were trimmed by 4 bases and 7 bases, with 14 bases remaining between them. The CDR3 has 14 residues. Germline assignment: CDR1 SGHVS and CDR2 FQNEAQ.